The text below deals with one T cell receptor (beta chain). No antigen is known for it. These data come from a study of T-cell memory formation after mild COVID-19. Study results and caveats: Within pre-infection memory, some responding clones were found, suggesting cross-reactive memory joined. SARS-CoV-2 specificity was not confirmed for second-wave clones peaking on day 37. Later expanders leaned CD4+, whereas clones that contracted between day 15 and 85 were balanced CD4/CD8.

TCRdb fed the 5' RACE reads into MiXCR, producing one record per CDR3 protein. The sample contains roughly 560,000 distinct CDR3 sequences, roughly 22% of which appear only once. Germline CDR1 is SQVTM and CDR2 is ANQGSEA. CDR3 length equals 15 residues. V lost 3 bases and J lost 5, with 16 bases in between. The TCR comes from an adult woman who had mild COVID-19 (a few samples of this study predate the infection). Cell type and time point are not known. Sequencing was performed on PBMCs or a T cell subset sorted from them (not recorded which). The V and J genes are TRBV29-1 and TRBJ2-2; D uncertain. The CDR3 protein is CSVDWGLSRTGELFF. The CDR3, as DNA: TGCAGCGTTGATTGGGGTCTTTCTCGGACCGGGGAGCTGTTTTTT.